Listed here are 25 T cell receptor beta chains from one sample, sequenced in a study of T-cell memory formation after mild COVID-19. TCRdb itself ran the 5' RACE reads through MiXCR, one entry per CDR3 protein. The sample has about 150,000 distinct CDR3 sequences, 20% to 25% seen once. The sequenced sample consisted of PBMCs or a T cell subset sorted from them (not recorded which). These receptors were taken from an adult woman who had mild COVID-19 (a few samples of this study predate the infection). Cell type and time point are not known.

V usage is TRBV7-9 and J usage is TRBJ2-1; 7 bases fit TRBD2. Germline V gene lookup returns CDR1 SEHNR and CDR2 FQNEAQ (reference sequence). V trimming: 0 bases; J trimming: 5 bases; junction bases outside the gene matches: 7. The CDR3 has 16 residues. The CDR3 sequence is CASSLAQVAGDNEQFF. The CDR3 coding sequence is TGTGCCAGCAGCTTAGCGCAGGTAGCGGGTGACAATGAGCAGTTCTTC.

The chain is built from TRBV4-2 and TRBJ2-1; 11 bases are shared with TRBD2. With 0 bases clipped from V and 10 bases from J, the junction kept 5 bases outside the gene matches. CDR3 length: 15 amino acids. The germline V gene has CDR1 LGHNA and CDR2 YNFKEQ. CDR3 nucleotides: TGTGCCAGCAGCCAAGAGGAGTTAGCGGGAGGGGAGCAGTTCTTC. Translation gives CASSQEELAGGEQFF.

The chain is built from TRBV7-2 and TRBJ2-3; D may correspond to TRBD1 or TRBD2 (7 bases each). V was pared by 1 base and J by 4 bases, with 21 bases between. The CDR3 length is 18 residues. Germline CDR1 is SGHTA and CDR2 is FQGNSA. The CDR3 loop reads CASSLEARWEGAADTQYF. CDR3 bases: TGTGCCAGCAGCTTAGAGGCACGTTGGGAGGGGGCAGCAGATACGCAGTATTTT.

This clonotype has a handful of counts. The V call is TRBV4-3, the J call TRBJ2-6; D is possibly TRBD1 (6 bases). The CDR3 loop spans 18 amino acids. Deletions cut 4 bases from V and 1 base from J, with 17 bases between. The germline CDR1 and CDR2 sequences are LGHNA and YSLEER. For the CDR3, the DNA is TGCGCCAGCAGCCCCGACCGGACAGACCCTTCTGGGGCCAACGTCCTGACTTTC. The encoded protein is CASSPDRTDPSGANVLTF.

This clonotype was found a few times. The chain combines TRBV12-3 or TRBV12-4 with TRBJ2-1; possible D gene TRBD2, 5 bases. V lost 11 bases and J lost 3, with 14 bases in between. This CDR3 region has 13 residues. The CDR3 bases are TGTGCCTCCCTCCGGGATCTCTACAATGAGCAGTTCTTC. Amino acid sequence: CASLRDLYNEQFF.

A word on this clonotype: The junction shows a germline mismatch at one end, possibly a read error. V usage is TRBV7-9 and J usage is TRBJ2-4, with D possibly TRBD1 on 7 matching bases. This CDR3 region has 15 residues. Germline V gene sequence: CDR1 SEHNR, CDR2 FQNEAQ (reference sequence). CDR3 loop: CASSLWSRGVNIKYF. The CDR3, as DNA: TGTGCCAGCAGCTTATGGTCCAGGGGGGTGAACATTAAGTACTTC.

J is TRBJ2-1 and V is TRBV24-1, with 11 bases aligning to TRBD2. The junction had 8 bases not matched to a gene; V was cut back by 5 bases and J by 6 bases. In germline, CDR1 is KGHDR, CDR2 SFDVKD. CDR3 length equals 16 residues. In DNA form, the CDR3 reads TGTGCCACCAGTGCGCCTAGCGGGGGGTCGAGCAATGAGCAGTTCTTC. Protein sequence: CATSAPSGGSSNEQFF.

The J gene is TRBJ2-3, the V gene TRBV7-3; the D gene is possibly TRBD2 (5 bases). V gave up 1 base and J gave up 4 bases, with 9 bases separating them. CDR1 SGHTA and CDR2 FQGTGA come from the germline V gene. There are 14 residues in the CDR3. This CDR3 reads CASSLIGSADTQYF. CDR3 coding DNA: TGTGCCAGCAGCTTAATTGGGAGTGCAGATACGCAGTATTTT.

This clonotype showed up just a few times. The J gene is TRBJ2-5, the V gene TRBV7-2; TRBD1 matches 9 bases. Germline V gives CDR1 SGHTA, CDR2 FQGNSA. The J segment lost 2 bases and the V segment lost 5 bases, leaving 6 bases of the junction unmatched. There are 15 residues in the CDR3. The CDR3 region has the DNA TGTGCCAGCAGCACTTGGGACAGGGTTCAAGAGACCCAGTACTTC. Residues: CASSTWDRVQETQYF.

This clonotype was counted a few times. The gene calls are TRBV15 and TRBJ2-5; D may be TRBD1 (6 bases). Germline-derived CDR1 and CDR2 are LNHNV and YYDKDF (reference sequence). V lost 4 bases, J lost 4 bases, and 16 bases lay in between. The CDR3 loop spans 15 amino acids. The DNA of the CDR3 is TGTGCCACCAGCACCAGGACAGCCCGGGGAGAGACCCAGTACTTC. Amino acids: CATSTRTARGETQYF.

CDR3 in DNA: TGTGCCAGCAGCCCCCTTAGGGTTTGGGGAGCCCAAGAGACCCAGTACTTC. Protein sequence: CASSPLRVWGAQETQYF. J is TRBJ2-5 and V is TRBV5-6; tentatively, D is TRBD2 (5 bases). This CDR3 comprises 17 residues. Trimming left V 4 bases short and J 1 base short, with 20 bases between. Germline CDR1 reads SGHDT; CDR2 reads YYEEEE.

CDR3 sequence: CASSVGGGANEKLFF. Written as DNA, the CDR3 is TGTGCCAGCAGCGTAGGTGGGGGAGCTAATGAAAAACTGTTTTTT. The V gene is TRBV9, the J gene TRBJ1-4; D is possibly TRBD1 (5 bases). Germline values: CDR1 SGDLS, CDR2 YYNGEE. The CDR3 has 15 residues. Trimming stripped 0 bases from V and 3 bases from J, with 9 bases between.

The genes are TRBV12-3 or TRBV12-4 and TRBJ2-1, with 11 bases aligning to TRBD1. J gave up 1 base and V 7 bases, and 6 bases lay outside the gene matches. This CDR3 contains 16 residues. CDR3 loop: CASTRDRGSSYNEQFF. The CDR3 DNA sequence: TGTGCCAGCACCCGGGACAGGGGGAGTTCCTACAATGAGCAGTTCTTC.

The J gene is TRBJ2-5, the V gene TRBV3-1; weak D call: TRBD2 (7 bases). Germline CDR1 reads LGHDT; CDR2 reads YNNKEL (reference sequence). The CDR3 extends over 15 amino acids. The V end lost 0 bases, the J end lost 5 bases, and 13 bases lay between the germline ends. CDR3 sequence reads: CASSQEGGARETQYF. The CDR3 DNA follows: TGTGCCAGCAGCCAAGAAGGGGGGGCGAGGGAGACCCAGTACTTC.

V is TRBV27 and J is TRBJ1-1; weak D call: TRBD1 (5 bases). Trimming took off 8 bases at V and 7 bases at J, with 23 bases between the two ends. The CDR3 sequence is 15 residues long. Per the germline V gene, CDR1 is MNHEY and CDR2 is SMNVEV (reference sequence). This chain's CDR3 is CASGRGMDLTVEAFF. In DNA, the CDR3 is TGTGCCAGCGGGAGGGGAATGGATCTTACCGTTGAAGCTTTCTTT.

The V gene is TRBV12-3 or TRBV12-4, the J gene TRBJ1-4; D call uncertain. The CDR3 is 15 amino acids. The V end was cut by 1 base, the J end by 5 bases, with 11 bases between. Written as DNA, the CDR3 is TGTGCCAGCAGTTTAGGTTTATCGACGAATGAAAAACTGTTTTTT. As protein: CASSLGLSTNEKLFF.

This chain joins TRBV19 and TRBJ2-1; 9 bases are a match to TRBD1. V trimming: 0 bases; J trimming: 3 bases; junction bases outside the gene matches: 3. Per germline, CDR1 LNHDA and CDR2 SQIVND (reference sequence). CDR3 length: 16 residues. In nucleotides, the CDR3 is TGTGCCAGTAGTATAGATGGGACAGGGCTCTACAATGAGCAGTTCTTC. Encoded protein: CASSIDGTGLYNEQFF.

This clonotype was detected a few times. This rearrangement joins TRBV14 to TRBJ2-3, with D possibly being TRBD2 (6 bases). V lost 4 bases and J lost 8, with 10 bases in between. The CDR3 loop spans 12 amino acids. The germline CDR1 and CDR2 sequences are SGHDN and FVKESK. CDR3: CASSPWGVTQYF. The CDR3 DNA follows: TGTGCCAGCAGCCCCTGGGGGGTTACGCAGTATTTT.

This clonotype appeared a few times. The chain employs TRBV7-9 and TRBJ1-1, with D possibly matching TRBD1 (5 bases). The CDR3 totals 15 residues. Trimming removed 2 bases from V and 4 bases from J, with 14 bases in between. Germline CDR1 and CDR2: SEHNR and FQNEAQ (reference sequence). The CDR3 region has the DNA TGTGCCAGCAGCTTAATGGTGGGACCGGGCACTGAAGCTTTCTTT. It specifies CASSLMVGPGTEAFF.

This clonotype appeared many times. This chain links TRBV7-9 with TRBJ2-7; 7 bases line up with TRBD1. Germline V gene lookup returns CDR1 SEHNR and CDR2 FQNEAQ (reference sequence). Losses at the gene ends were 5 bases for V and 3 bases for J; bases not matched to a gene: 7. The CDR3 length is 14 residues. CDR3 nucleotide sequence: TGTGCCAGCAGCGGTCCGGGACAGAGCTACGAGCAGTACTTC. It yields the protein CASSGPGQSYEQYF.

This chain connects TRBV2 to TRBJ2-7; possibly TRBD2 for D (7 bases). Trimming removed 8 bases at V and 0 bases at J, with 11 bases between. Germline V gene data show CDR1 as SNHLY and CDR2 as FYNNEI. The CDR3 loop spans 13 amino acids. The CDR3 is CASGGASSYEQYF. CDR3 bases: TGTGCCAGCGGGGGGGCTTCCTCCTACGAGCAGTACTTC.

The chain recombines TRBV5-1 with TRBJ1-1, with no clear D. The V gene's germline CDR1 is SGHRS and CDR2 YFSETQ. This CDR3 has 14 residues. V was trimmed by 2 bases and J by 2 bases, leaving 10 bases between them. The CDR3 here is CASSFHGDNTEAFF. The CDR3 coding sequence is TGCGCCAGCAGCTTTCACGGGGATAACACTGAAGCTTTCTTT.

CDR3 residues: CASSPPVTLTSTDTQYF. CDR3 DNA sequence: TGTGCCAGCAGCCCTCCCGTGACTTTAACTAGCACAGATACGCAGTATTTT. The gene calls are TRBV5-5 and TRBJ2-3; D is unresolved. V was clipped by 4 bases and J by 0 bases, with 18 bases between them. From germline, CDR1 is SGHKS and CDR2 YYEKEE (reference sequence). The CDR3 runs to 17 residues.

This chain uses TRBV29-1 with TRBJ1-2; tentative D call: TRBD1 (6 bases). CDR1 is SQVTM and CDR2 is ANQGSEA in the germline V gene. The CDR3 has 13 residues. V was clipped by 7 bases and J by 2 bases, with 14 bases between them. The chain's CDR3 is CSAPSRGNYGYTF. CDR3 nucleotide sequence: TGCAGCGCCCCGAGCAGGGGCAACTATGGCTACACCTTC.

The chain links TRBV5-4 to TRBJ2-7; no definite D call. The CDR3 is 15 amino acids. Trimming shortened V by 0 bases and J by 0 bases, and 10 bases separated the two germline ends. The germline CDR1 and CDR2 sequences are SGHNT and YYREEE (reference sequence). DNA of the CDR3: TGTGCCAGCAGCTTGGGTTACGGCTACTCCTACGAGCAGTACTTC. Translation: CASSLGYGYSYEQYF. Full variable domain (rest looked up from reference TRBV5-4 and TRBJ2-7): ETGVTQSPTHLIKTRGQQVTLRCSSQSGHNTVSWYQQALGQGPQFIFQYYREEENGRGNFPPRFSGLQFPNYSSELNVNALELDDSALYLCASSLGYGYSYEQYFGPGTRLTVT.